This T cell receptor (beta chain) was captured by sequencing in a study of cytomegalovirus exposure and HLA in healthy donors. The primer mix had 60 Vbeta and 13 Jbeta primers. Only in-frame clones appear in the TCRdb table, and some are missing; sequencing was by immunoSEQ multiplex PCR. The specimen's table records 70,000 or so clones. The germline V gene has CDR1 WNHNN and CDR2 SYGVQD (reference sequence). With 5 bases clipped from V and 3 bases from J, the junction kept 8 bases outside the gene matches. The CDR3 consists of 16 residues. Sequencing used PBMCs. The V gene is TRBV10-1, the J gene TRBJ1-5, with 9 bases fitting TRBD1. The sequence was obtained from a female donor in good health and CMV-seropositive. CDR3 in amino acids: CASSLDRGFFNQPQHF. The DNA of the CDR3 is TGCGCCAGCAGTTTGGACAGGGGCTTTTTCAATCAGCCCCAGCATTTT.